What follows is one TCR beta chain and its context. Its antigen is not known. Trimming took 5 bases from V and 2 from J, leaving 10 bases between them. Germline CDR1 is SGHTA and CDR2 is FQGNSA. The CDR3 covers 14 residues. These data originate in a study of T cell responses to AZD1222 COVID-19 vaccine. Study-level findings and limits: Baseline seropositivity characterized only six AZD1222 recipients. At 160-218 and 743-854, vaccine-associated CD4 TCRs were dominant, and they spanned spike.

The data were produced by immunoSEQ multiplex PCR, yet TCRdb's version contains in-frame clones alone and is incomplete. The sample includes about 150,000 clones, 90% to 95% of them seen just once. This sequence joins TRBV7-2 and TRBJ1-3; the D gene is possibly TRBD1 (5 bases). This material consisted of peripheral blood, taken 28 days after the second AZD1222 dose. This clonotype was sampled from an adult who received the AZD1222 COVID-19 vaccine. The CDR3 nucleotides are TGTGCCAGCAGCCTTTGGGGGACTGGAAACACCATATATTTT. Translating gives CASSLWGTGNTIYF. The full variable domain, in which reference TRBV7-2 and TRBJ1-3 provide the parts outside the CDR3, is GAGVSQSPSNKVTEKGKDVELRCDPISGHTALYWYRQSLGQGLEFLIYFQGNSAPDKSGLPSDRFSAERTGGSVSTLTIQRTQQEDSAVYLCASSLWGTGNTIYFGEGSWLTVV.